The subject of this entry is one T cell receptor beta chain. The data are from a study of CD8 T cells in ankylosing spondylitis. The CDR3 length is 18 residues. Germline V gives CDR1 SGHAT, CDR2 FQDESV (reference sequence). The V gene end was trimmed by 4 bases and the J gene end by 0 bases; junction bases not matched to a gene: 10. TCRdb itself ran the 5' RACE reads through MiXCR, one entry per CDR3 protein. The sample contains around 340,000 distinct CDR3 sequences, roughly 22% of which appear only once. The sample taken for sequencing was blood, either unsorted or a sorted T cell fraction (not recorded which). The chain couples TRBV11-1 to TRBJ2-3; 10 positions agree with TRBD2. The sequence was obtained from a male donor with ankylosing spondylitis or in good health (not recorded which). The CDR3 nucleotides are TGTGCCAGCAGCTCATCGTGGCTAGCGGGGGCTAGCACAGATACGCAGTATTTT. Residues: CASSSSWLAGASTDTQYF.